Below are 29 T cell receptor beta chains sequenced from a single sample in a study of blood T cell repertoires in COVID-19. TCRdb keeps only in-frame clones here, not all; method: immunoSEQ multiplex PCR. The sample lists 30,000 to 40,000 clones, approximately 83% seen once, with approximately 3.6% in the top ten. The sequenced material came from peripheral blood. Receptors were obtained from a man aged 50 or older with acute or convalescent COVID-19.

In its sample, this clone was seen a few times. V gene TRBV14 combines with J gene TRBJ2-7, with D possibly being TRBD2 (7 bases). Germline V gene sequence: CDR1 SGHDN, CDR2 FVKESK. The CDR3 sequence is 15 residues long. V shed 4 bases and J shed 6 bases, with 19 bases lying between them. This chain's CDR3 is CASSPRTAGTIEQYF. The CDR3 DNA sequence: TGTGCCAGCAGCCCTAGGACAGCGGGAACTATCGAGCAGTACTTC.

The chain joins TRBV11-2 to TRBJ2-7, with 8 bases matching TRBD2. Germline-derived CDR1 and CDR2 are SGHAT and FQNNGV. CDR3 size: 16 residues. Unmatched junction bases numbered 10, after V lost 4 bases and J lost 2 bases. The CDR3 region has the DNA TGTGCCAGCAGCTCAGGAGCGGGAGTGATAACCTACGAGCAGTACTTC. Its translation: CASSSGAGVITYEQYF.

The chain has TRBV4-2 and TRBJ2-1, with 9 positions matching TRBD1. CDR3 length: 18 amino acids. The V segment lost 1 base and the J segment 0 bases; nucleotides outside the gene matches: 7. CDR1 is LGHNA and CDR2 is YNFKEQ in the germline V gene. CDR3 sequence (DNA): TGTGCCAGCAGCCAAGGGACAGGGGTCAGCAGCTCCTACAATGAGCAGTTCTTC. This encodes CASSQGTGVSSSYNEQFF.

V and J are TRBV12-2 and TRBJ2-1; TRBD2, the table's D call, lacks a check against the DNA. TRBV12-2 is deemed a pseudogene. The CDR3 consists of 24 residues. Here the CDR3 reads CASRLARSSGLGLAGGLSANEQFF. CDR3 DNA sequence: TGTGCAAGTCGCTTAGCGCGATCCTCAGGGTTGGGACTAGCGGGAGGGTTAAGCGCGAATGAGCAGTTCTTC.

The chain carries TRBV11-1 and TRBJ2-3; no clear D gene. The V gene's germline CDR1 is SGHAT and CDR2 FQDESV (reference sequence). The CDR3 spans 13 residues. The V gene lost 6 bases and the J gene lost 4 bases, with 11 bases spanning the gap. The CDR3 DNA sequence: TGTGCCAGCAGGCCCTCGACTGCAGATACGCAGTATTTT. Its protein product is CASRPSTADTQYF.

J is TRBJ2-2 and V is TRBV4-1; D remains ambiguous. The germline V gene encodes CDR1 MGHRA and CDR2 YSYEKL. The CDR3 contains 15 residues. The V gene lost 2 bases and the J gene lost 1 base, with 8 bases spanning the gap. CDR3 amino acids: CASSQHTLNTGELFF. The CDR3 DNA reads as TGCGCCAGCAGCCAACACACCTTGAACACCGGGGAGCTGTTTTTT.

The J gene is TRBJ2-2, the V gene TRBV10-3; perhaps TRBD2 as D (6 bases). The ends were cut back, 5 bases at V and 4 bases at J, with 14 bases in the middle. Germline V gene sequence: CDR1 ENHRY, CDR2 SYGVKD. CDR3 length: 15 residues. CDR3 residues: CAISFDTGVTGELFF. Written as DNA, the CDR3 is TGTGCCATCAGTTTCGATACGGGGGTCACCGGGGAGCTGTTTTTT.

The V gene is TRBV5-6, the J gene TRBJ2-1; 7 bases fit TRBD1. The CDR3 is 16 residues long. Trimming took 2 bases from V and 6 from J; bases not matched to a gene: 11. Germline CDR1 reads SGHDT; CDR2 reads YYEEEE. The DNA of the CDR3 is TGTGCCAGCAGCTTCCGGAAGGGGGCGCTGGTCAATGAGCAGTTCTTC. It yields the protein CASSFRKGALVNEQFF.

The chain carries TRBV3-1 (or the pseudogene TRBV3-2) and TRBJ2-7, with TRBD2 matching 9 bases. CDR3 length: 14 residues. Looked up from germline, CDR1 is LGHDT and CDR2 is YNNKEL (reference sequence). With 6 bases clipped from V and 7 bases from J, the junction kept 10 bases outside the gene matches. The CDR3 sequence: CASSLAGPPGEQYF. The CDR3 DNA reads TGTGCCAGCAGTCTAGCGGGGCCCCCAGGGGAGCAGTACTTC.

J is TRBJ2-3 and V is TRBV5-6; no firm D call. From germline, CDR1 is SGHDT and CDR2 YYEEEE. The CDR3 is 15 amino acids. Trimming took 0 bases from V and 1 from J, leaving 9 bases between them. The CDR3 coding sequence is TGTGCCAGCAGCTTGGCCTGGCAGGGCACAGATACGCAGTATTTT. Its protein is CASSLAWQGTDTQYF.

This rearrangement joins TRBV11-2 to TRBJ1-6, with a possible D match to TRBD1 (5 bases). The CDR3 contains 12 residues. The V and J ends lost 2 bases and 11 bases respectively, with 7 bases between them. CDR1 SGHAT and CDR2 FQNNGV come from the germline V gene. The CDR3 spells CASSLTGAPLHF. The CDR3 DNA follows: TGTGCCAGCAGCTTAACAGGAGCACCCCTCCACTTT.

This clone was seen a few times. For the CDR3, the DNA is TGCGCCAGCAGCTTAGCTCCTACCTACGAGCAGTACTTC. Its translation: CASSLAPTYEQYF. The J gene is TRBJ2-7, the V gene TRBV5-1; D gene ambiguous. The V gene lost 2 bases and the J gene lost 2 bases, with 8 bases spanning the gap. Germline-derived CDR1 and CDR2 are SGHRS and YFSETQ. CDR3 length: 13 residues.

The rearrangement uses TRBV28 and TRBJ2-3, with TRBD2 matching over 10 bases. CDR1 and CDR2 (germline): MDHEN, SYDVKM. The junction had 12 bases not matched to a gene; V was cut back by 6 bases and J by 3 bases. CDR3 size: 17 residues. The CDR3 spells CASSPFASGRETDTQYF. The CDR3 DNA sequence: TGTGCCAGCAGCCCCTTTGCTAGCGGGAGAGAGACAGATACGCAGTATTTT.

The CDR3 DNA follows: TGTGCCAGCAGTTATTTAGCAGGGGCCGGGTATGGCTACACCTTC. Translated, it gives CASSYLAGAGYGYTF. The chain couples TRBV6-5 to TRBJ1-2; a possible D gene is TRBD1 (6 bases). The CDR3 is 15 residues long. Trimming shortened V by 3 bases and J by 5 bases, and 16 bases separated the two germline ends. In germline, CDR1 is MNHEY, CDR2 SVGAGI.

The genes are TRBV5-1 and TRBJ2-1, with 9 bases that match TRBD2. Germline trimming cut 2 bases from V and 3 bases from J; bases unmatched to any gene: 9. The CDR3 is made up of 17 amino acids. CDR1 and CDR2 from the germline V gene are SGHRS and YFSETQ. The CDR3 nucleotides are TGCGCCAGCAGCTTCGCCGGTCTAGCGGGGATCTACAATGAGCAGTTCTTC. This encodes CASSFAGLAGIYNEQFF.

The CDR3 loop is CSASPEYNEQFF. In DNA form, the CDR3 reads TGCAGTGCTAGTCCGGAGTACAATGAGCAGTTCTTC. V usage is TRBV20-1 and J usage is TRBJ2-1; no firm D call. CDR1 is DFQATT and CDR2 is SNEGSKA in the germline V gene (reference sequence). The CDR3 is 12 amino acids. The V gene lost 3 bases and the J gene lost 4 bases, with 7 bases spanning the gap.

V is TRBV18 and J is TRBJ1-1; 7 bases are a match to TRBD1. The germline V gene encodes CDR1 KGHSH and CDR2 LQKENI. Trimming removed 5 bases from V and 3 bases from J; junction bases left unmatched: 3. There are 13 residues in the CDR3. The CDR3 sequence: CASSYDRDTEAFF. In DNA, the CDR3 is TGTGCCAGCTCATATGACAGGGACACTGAAGCTTTCTTT.

V usage is TRBV5-1 and J usage is TRBJ2-7, with 7 bases that match TRBD1. The V and J ends lost 4 bases and 2 bases, in that order; junction bases with no gene match: 12. Germline CDR1 reads SGHRS; CDR2 reads YFSETQ. The CDR3 is 16 residues long. The DNA for the CDR3 is TGCGCCAGCAGCCCAGGACTCACAGGGGCGGCCTACGAGCAGTACTTC. Translating it yields CASSPGLTGAAYEQYF.

The rearrangement joins TRBV14 to TRBJ2-5, with 7 nucleotides matching TRBD2. Germline V gene sequence: CDR1 SGHDN, CDR2 FVKESK. The CDR3 spans 12 residues. V was clipped by 10 bases and J by 2 bases; unmatched bases: 4. The CDR3 is CANPGGQETQYF. The DNA of the CDR3 is TGTGCCAATCCGGGGGGACAAGAGACCCAGTACTTC.

This chain uses TRBV19 with TRBJ2-1; no definite D call. The CDR3 runs 12 residues. V lost 5 bases to trimming and J lost 3 bases, with 5 bases between them. The germline CDR1 and CDR2 sequences are LNHDA and SQIVND (reference sequence). The DNA for the CDR3 is TGTGCCAGTAGTGGCAACTACAATGAGCAGTTCTTC. As protein: CASSGNYNEQFF. The full variable domain, completed using reference TRBV19 and TRBJ2-1, is DGGITQSPKYLFRKEGQNVTLSCEQNLNHDAMYWYRQDPGQGLRLIYYSQIVNDFQKGDIAEGYSVSREKKESFPLTVTSAQKNPTAFYLCASSGNYNEQFFGPGTRLTVL.

The chain links TRBV27 to TRBJ2-2, with 9 bases aligning to TRBD1. This CDR3 has 16 amino acids. Germline values: CDR1 MNHEY, CDR2 SMNVEV (reference sequence). V shed 7 bases and J 4 bases; nucleotides not matched to a gene: 10. CDR3 region: CASTKQGAPFTGELFF. In nucleotides, the CDR3 is TGTGCCAGCACCAAACAGGGGGCGCCCTTCACCGGGGAGCTGTTTTTT.

This chain links TRBV4-1 with TRBJ1-1; D is perhaps TRBD1 (6 bases). The germline gives CDR1 MGHRA, CDR2 YSYEKL. The CDR3 runs 16 residues. Trimming took off 0 bases at V and 5 bases at J, with 16 bases between the two ends. The CDR3 DNA sequence: TGCGCCAGCAGCCAAGAAGGATGGGGGCGCGTAACTGAAGCTTTCTTT. Translation: CASSQEGWGRVTEAFF.

The chain uses TRBV13 and TRBJ1-1; D might be TRBD1 (6 bases). Germline V CDR1 and CDR2: PRHDT, FYEKMQ (reference sequence). The CDR3 is 15 residues long. Between the trimmed V and J ends, which lost 2 bases and 0 bases, there was a span of 10 bases. CDR3 sequence: CASSLSWTVNTEAFF. CDR3 sequence (DNA): TGTGCCAGCAGCTTATCGTGGACAGTGAACACTGAAGCTTTCTTT. Drawing the rest from reference TRBV13 and TRBJ1-1, the complete variable domain is AAGVIQSPRHLIKEKRETATLKCYPIPRHDTVYWYQQGPGQDPQFLISFYEKMQSDKGSIPDRFSAQQFSDYHSELNMSSLELGDSALYFCASSLSWTVNTEAFFGQGTRLTVV.

The chain carries TRBV12-3 or TRBV12-4 and TRBJ2-7, with 8 nucleotides matching TRBD1. The CDR3 has 13 amino acids. V lost 7 bases and J lost 6; bases outside the gene matches: 8. CDR3 loop: CASNSGGFFEQYF. CDR3 nucleotide sequence: TGTGCCAGCAATTCAGGGGGCTTTTTCGAGCAGTACTTC.

This CDR3 is CASRTTGGQPQHF. CDR3 nucleotide sequence: TGTGCCAGCAGGACCACGGGGGGACAGCCCCAGCATTTT. J is TRBJ1-5 and V is TRBV21-1. TRBV21-1 is given as a pseudogene. The CDR3 extends over 13 amino acids.

V gene TRBV14 combines with J gene TRBJ2-7, with D unclear. V was cut by 2 bases and J by 4 bases, with 3 bases left in between. Germline V gives CDR1 SGHDN, CDR2 FVKESK. This CDR3 has 11 residues. Here the CDR3 DNA reads TGTGCCAGCAGCCAACAGTACGAGCAGTACTTC. Translating it yields CASSQQYEQYF.

For the CDR3, the DNA is TGTGCCAGCAGCTTGGCCGATGGCAGGGGCACCGGGGAGCTGTTTTTT. This codes for CASSLADGRGTGELFF. The V and J genes are TRBV5-5 and TRBJ2-2, with a tentative D call TRBD1 (6 bases). This CDR3 has 16 amino acids. CDR1 and CDR2 (germline): SGHKS, YYEKEE (reference sequence). Trimming shortened V by 0 bases and J by 4 bases, and 13 bases separated the two germline ends.

This sequence joins TRBV5-5 and TRBJ2-1; 11 nucleotides match TRBD2. In germline, CDR1 is SGHKS, CDR2 YYEKEE (reference sequence). This CDR3 comprises 15 residues. The junction had 1 base not matched to a gene; V was cut back by 2 bases and J by 3 bases. CDR3 residues: CASSFGLAGYNEQFF. In nucleotides, the CDR3 is TGTGCCAGCAGCTTTGGACTAGCGGGCTACAATGAGCAGTTCTTC. The full variable domain, completed using reference TRBV5-5 and TRBJ2-1, is DAGVTQSPTHLIKTRGQQVTLRCSPISGHKSVSWYQQVLGQGPQFIFQYYEKEERGRGNFPDRFSARQFPNYSSELNVNALLLGDSALYLCASSFGLAGYNEQFFGPGTRLTVL.

The chain joins TRBV5-1 to TRBJ1-1; D is undetermined. The length of the CDR3 is 14 residues. Trimming pared 1 base from V and 1 base from J, leaving 8 bases between. Germline V gene data show CDR1 as SGHRS and CDR2 as YFSETQ. The CDR3 DNA reads as TGCGCCAGCAGCTTGTTGCTCGGGAACACTGAAGCTTTCTTT. Translating gives CASSLLLGNTEAFF.